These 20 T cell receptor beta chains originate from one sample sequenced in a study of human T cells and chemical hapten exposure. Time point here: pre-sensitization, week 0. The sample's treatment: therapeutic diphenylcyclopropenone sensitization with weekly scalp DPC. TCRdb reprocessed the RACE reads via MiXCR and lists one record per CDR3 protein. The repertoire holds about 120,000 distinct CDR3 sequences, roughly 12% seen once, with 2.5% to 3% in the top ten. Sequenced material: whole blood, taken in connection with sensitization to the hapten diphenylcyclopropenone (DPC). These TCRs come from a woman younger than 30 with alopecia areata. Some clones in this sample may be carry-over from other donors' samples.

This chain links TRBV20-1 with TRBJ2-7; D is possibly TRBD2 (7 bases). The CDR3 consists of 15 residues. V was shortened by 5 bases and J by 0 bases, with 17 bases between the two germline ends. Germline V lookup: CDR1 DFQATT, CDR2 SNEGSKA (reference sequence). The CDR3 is CSAVGGGGLSYEQYF. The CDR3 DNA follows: TGCAGTGCTGTTGGGGGCGGGGGCCTCTCCTACGAGCAGTACTTC.

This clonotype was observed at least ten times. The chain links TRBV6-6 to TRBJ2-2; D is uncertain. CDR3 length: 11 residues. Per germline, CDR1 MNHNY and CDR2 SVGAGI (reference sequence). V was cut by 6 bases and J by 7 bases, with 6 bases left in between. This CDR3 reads CASRTYGELFF. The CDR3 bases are TGTGCCAGCAGAACCTACGGGGAGCTGTTTTTT.

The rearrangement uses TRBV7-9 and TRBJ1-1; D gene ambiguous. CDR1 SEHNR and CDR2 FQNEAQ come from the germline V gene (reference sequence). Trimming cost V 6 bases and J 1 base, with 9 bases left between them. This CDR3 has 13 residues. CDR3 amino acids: CASRGSGNTEAFF. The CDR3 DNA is TGTGCCAGCAGGGGTTCAGGGAACACTGAAGCTTTCTTT. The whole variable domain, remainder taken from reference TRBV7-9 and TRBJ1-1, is DTGVSQNPRHKITKRGQNVTFRCDPISEHNRLYWYRQTLGQGPEFLTYFQNEAQLEKSRLLSDRFSAERPKGSFSTLEIQRTEQGDSAMYLCASRGSGNTEAFFGQGTRLTVV.

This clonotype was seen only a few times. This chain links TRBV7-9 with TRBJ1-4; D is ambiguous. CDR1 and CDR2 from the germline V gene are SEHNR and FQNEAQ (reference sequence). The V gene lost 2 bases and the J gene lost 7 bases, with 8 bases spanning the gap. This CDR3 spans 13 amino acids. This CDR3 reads CASSLLGVEKLFF. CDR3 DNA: TGTGCCAGCAGCTTATTGGGAGTTGAAAAACTGTTTTTT.

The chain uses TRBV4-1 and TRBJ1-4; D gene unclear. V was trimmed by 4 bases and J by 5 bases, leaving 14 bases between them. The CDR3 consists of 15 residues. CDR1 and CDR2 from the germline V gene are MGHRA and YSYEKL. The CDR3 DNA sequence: TGCGCCAGCAGCCTGGTGGAGAGGATGAATGAAAAACTGTTTTTT. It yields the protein CASSLVERMNEKLFF.

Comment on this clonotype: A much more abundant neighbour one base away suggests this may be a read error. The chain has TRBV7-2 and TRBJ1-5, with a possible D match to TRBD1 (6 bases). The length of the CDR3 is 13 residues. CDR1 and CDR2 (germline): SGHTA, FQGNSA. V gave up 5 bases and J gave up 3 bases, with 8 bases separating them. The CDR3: CASSQGYNQPQHF. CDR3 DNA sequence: TGTGCCAGCAGCCAGGGGTACAATCAGCCCCAGCATTTT.

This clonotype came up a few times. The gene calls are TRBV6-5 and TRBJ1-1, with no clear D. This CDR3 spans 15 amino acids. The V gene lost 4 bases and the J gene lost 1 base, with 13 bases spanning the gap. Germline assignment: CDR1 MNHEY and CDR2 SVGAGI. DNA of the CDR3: TGTGCCAGCAGTTCCCGGGCCCTCCAGAACACTGAAGCTTTCTTT. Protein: CASSSRALQNTEAFF.

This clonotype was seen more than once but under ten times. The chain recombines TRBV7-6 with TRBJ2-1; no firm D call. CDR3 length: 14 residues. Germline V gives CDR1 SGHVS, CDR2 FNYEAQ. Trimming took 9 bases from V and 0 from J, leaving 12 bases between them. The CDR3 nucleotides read TGTGCCAGTAGCATAGGTCGCTCCTACAATGAGCAGTTCTTC. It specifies CASSIGRSYNEQFF. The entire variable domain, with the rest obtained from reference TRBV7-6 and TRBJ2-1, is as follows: GAGVSQSPRYKVTKRGQDVALRCDPISGHVSLYWYRQALGQGPEFLTYFNYEAQQDKSGLPNDRFSAERPEGSISTLTIQRTEQRDSAMYRCASSIGRSYNEQFFGPGTRLTVL.

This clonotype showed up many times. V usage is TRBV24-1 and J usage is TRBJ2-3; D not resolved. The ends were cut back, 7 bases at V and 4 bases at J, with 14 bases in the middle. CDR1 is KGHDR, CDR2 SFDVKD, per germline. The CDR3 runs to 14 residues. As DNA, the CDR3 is TGTGCCACCAGCGACATCAACGTCGCAGATACGCAGTATTTT. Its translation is CATSDINVADTQYF.

DNA for the CDR3: TGTGCCAGCAGCTATCCACAGGACAGGGTCTACACCGGGGAGCTGTTTTTT. Translating gives CASSYPQDRVYTGELFF. The J gene is TRBJ2-2, the V gene TRBV7-2; TRBD1 agrees at 8 bases. J was trimmed by 3 bases and V by 4 bases; bases with no gene match: 10. The V gene's germline CDR1 is SGHTA and CDR2 FQGNSA. CDR3 length equals 17 residues.

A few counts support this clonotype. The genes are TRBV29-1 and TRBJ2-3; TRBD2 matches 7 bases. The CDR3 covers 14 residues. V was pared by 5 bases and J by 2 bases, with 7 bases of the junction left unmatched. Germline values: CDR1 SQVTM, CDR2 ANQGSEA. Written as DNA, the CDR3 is TGCAGCGTTAGGGCGGGGGACCTCACAGATACGCAGTATTTT. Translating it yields CSVRAGDLTDTQYF.

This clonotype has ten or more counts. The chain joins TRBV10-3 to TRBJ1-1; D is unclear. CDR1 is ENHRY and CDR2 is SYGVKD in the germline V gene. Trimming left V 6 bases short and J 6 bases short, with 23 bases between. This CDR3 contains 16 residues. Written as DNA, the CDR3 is TGTGCCATCAGCGAATCCGCGGCACCAACCGGCGCTGAAGCTTTCTTT. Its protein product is CAISESAAPTGAEAFF.

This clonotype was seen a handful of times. CDR3 sequence reads: CAWRVPGEQFF. DNA of the CDR3: TGTGCCTGGAGGGTACCGGGTGAGCAGTTCTTC. This chain joins TRBV30 and TRBJ2-1; D gene unclear. V was shortened by 3 bases and J by 9 bases, with 9 bases between the two germline ends. The CDR3 sequence is 11 residues long. The germline V gene has CDR1 GTSNPN and CDR2 SVGIG (reference sequence).

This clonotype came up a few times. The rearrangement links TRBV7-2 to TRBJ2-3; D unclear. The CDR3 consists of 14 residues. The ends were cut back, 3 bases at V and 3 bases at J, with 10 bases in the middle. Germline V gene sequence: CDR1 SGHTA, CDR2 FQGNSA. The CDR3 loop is CASSFGKGTDTQYF. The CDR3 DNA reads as TGTGCCAGCAGCTTTGGGAAGGGTACAGATACGCAGTATTTT.

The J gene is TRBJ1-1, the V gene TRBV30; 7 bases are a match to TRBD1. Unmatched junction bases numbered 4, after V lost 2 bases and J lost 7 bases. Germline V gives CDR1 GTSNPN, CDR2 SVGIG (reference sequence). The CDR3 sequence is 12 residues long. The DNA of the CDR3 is TGTGCCTGGAGTCAGGGGGACCGTGAAGCTTTCTTT. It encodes CAWSQGDREAFF. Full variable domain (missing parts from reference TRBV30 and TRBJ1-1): SQTIHQWPATLVQPVGSPLSLECTVEGTSNPNLYWYRQAAGRGLQLLFYSVGIGQISSEVPQNLSASRPQDRQFILSSKKLLLSDSGFYLCAWSQGDREAFFGQGTRLTVV.

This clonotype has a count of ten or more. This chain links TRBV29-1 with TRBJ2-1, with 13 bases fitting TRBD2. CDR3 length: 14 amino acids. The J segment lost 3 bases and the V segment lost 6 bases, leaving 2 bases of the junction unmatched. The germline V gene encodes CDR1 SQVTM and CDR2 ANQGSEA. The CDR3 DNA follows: TGCAGCGTCGGGACTAGCGGGGACTACAATGAGCAGTTCTTC. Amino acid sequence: CSVGTSGDYNEQFF.

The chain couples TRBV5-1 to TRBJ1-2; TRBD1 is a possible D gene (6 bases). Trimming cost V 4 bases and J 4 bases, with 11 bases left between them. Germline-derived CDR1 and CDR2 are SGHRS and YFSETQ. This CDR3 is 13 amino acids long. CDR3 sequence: CASSAGQTYGYTF. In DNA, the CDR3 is TGCGCCAGCAGCGCCGGACAGACCTATGGCTACACCTTC.

CDR3 bases: TGCAGCCTGGGCCGGGACGTCAATGAGCAGTTCTTC. Translating it yields CSLGRDVNEQFF. This chain links TRBV29-1 with TRBJ2-1, with D perhaps TRBD1 or TRBD2 (5 bases each). Germline lookup yields CDR1 SQVTM and CDR2 ANQGSEA. Trimming pared 8 bases from V and 6 bases from J, leaving 14 bases between. The CDR3 spans 12 residues.

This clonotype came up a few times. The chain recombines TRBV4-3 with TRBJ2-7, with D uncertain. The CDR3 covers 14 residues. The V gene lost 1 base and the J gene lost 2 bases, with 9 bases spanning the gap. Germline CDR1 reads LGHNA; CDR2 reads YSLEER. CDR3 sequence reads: CASSQAGSPYEQYF. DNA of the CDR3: TGCGCCAGCAGCCAAGCTGGCAGCCCCTACGAGCAGTACTTC.

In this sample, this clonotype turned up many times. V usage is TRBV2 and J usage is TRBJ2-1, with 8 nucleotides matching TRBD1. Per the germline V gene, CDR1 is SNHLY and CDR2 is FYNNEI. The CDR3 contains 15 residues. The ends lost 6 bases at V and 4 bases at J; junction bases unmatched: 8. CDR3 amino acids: CASSPDRGAYNEQFF. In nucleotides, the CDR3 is TGTGCCAGCAGCCCAGACAGGGGTGCATACAATGAGCAGTTCTTC.